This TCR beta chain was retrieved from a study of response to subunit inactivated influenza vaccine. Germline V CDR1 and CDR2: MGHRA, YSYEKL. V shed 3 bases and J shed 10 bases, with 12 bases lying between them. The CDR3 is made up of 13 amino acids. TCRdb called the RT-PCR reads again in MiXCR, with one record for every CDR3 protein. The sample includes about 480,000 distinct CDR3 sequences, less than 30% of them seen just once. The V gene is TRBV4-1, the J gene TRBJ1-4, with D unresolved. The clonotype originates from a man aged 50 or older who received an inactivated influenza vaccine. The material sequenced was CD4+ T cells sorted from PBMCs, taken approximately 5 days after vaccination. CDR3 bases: TGCGCCAGCAGCCAGATCGACGGAGTAAAACTGTTTTTT. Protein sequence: CASSQIDGVKLFF.